This is a list of T cell receptor beta chains from one sample in a study of T-cell reconstitution after alpha-beta-depleted transplantation in children. MiXCR, applied by TCRdb to the PCR reads, yields one record per CDR3 protein. The repertoire includes around 580,000 distinct CDR3 sequences, 25% to 30% of them detected once, and 36% sits in the top ten. The sample was PBMCs, taken before TCRalphabeta/CD19-depleted stem cell transplant. Receptors originate from a boy in the first two years of life with Wiskott-Aldrich syndrome, due to receive a stem cell transplant. Both conserved end residues are part of each CDR3.

J,V,CDR3
TRBJ2-6,TRBV4-1,CASSPLQSSGANVLTF
TRBJ2-3,TRBV15,CATRSDGLAGPDTQYF
TRBJ2-2,TRBV3-1,CASSQGLAVGLFF
TRBJ2-2,TRBV12-3/TRBV12-4,CASSPPIVAGYTGELFF
TRBJ2-1,TRBV7-9,CASSFWASSYNEQFF
TRBJ2-7,TRBV7-2,CASSRGPVGYEQYF
TRBJ2-1,TRBV28,CASTNLLWGSYNEQFF
TRBJ2-5,TRBV5-1,CASSLRTFQETQYF
TRBJ1-1,TRBV20-1,CSARPLAGDTEAFF
TRBJ2-2,TRBV7-2,CASSYGTPQGGELFF
TRBJ2-1,TRBV5-1,CASSPYSGRNEQFF
TRBJ1-1,TRBV10-3,CAIGQNTEAFF
TRBJ1-4,TRBV4-2,CASSPRCSGCANEKLFF
TRBJ1-2,TRBV6-6,CASSYGTGGGYTF
TRBJ2-1,TRBV5-1,CASSLVWSSYNEQFF
TRBJ2-1,TRBV20-1,CSPTYNEQFF
TRBJ1-2,TRBV12-3/TRBV12-4,CASTVKMGSGYTF
TRBJ2-5,TRBV9,CASSRDWSETQYF
TRBJ1-1,TRBV6-1,CASSVRYTEAFF
TRBJ1-5,TRBV28,CASTLPDQPQHF
TRBJ2-2,TRBV5-1,CASSSDATGELFF
TRBJ2-2,TRBV6-2/TRBV6-3,CASSQYPGTSGSGTGELFF
TRBJ1-5,TRBV4-1,CASSQVRTQPQHF
TRBJ2-1,TRBV20-1,CSANRAGDLWNEQFF
TRBJ1-2,TRBV12-3/TRBV12-4,CASRGTGGQEGYTF
TRBJ2-7,TRBV4-1,CASSQVGAGSSYEQYF